Below are 29 T cell receptor beta chains sequenced from a single sample in a study of beta chain features in type 1 diabetes. Sequencing targeted expressed TCRB transcripts, as all isolated RNA had been reverse transcribed. The method was immunoSEQ multiplex PCR; TCRdb's version includes in-frame clones alone and lacks a portion of them. In the table there are roughly 500,000 clones, about 32% of which are singletons. What was sequenced was naive CD4+ T cells from blood. The receptors originated from a man between 18 and 35 years old in good health.

This sequence joins TRBV6-8 and TRBJ2-7; D remains ambiguous. CDR1 MNHGY and CDR2 SAAAGT come from the germline V gene. CDR3 length: 13 residues. V lost 6 bases and J lost 0, with 9 bases in between. This CDR3 is CASRTQSSYEQYF. CDR3 sequence (DNA): TGTGCCAGCAGGACTCAGAGCTCCTACGAGCAGTACTTC.

The CDR3 region has the DNA TGTGCCAGCTCACCACAACCGCTCCCTCAGAAGAATGAGCAGTTCTTC. Its translation: CASSPQPLPQKNEQFF. This chain uses TRBV18 with TRBJ2-1, with D unclear. V was clipped by 1 base and J by 7 bases, with 17 bases between them. Germline CDR1 reads KGHSH; CDR2 reads LQKENI. The CDR3 sequence is 16 residues long.

This clone was observed a handful of times. The chain is built from TRBV18 and TRBJ2-4; D ambiguous. V lost 4 bases, J lost 1 base, and 14 bases lay in between. Germline values: CDR1 KGHSH, CDR2 LQKENI. The CDR3 covers 16 residues. The CDR3 sequence: CASSLGHEPAKNIQYF. As DNA, the CDR3 is TGTGCCAGCTCACTGGGCCATGAGCCCGCCAAAAACATTCAGTACTTC. Full variable domain (remainder filled in from reference TRBV18 and TRBJ2-4): NAGVMQNPRHLVRRRGQEARLRCSPMKGHSHVYWYRQLPEEGLKFMVYLQKENIIDESGMPKERFSAEFPKEGPSILRIQQVVRGDSAAYFCASSLGHEPAKNIQYFGAGTRLSVL.

The chain recombines TRBV5-1 with TRBJ2-5; D remains unclear. CDR1 is SGHRS, CDR2 YFSETQ, per germline. CDR3 size: 14 residues. Trimming pared 0 bases from V and 3 bases from J, leaving 9 bases between. The CDR3 bases are TGCGCCAGCAGCTTGGCCACGATCGAAGAGACCCAGTACTTC. This encodes CASSLATIEETQYF.

With regard to this clone: The same CDR3 is also encoded by other DNA sequences in this sample. The chain carries TRBV29-1 and TRBJ2-1, with a tentative D call TRBD2 (5 bases). CDR1 is SQVTM and CDR2 is ANQGSEA in the germline V gene. V lost 5 bases and J lost 6, with 11 bases in between. This CDR3 has 12 residues. The CDR3 loop is CSVRLAGNEQFF. The DNA of the CDR3 is TGCAGCGTTCGCCTGGCGGGCAATGAGCAGTTCTTC.

The chain recombines TRBV30 with TRBJ2-2; 9 nucleotides match TRBD2. CDR3 size: 13 residues. Germline CDR1 GTSNPN, CDR2 SVGIG (reference sequence). J was trimmed by 6 bases and V by 3 bases; bases with no gene match: 2. The CDR3 sequence is CAWSGTSSGELFF. The CDR3 bases are TGTGCCTGGAGCGGGACTAGCTCCGGGGAGCTGTTTTTT.

In its sample, this clone was seen a few times. Other DNA sequences in this specimen translate into the identical CDR3. The chain has TRBV29-1 and TRBJ1-1; tentative D call: TRBD1 (5 bases). Germline loops: CDR1 SQVTM, CDR2 ANQGSEA. Deletions cut 3 bases from V and 4 bases from J, with 9 bases between. The CDR3 spans 12 residues. This chain's CDR3 is CSVDRGGTEAFF. In nucleotides, the CDR3 is TGCAGCGTTGACCGGGGCGGCACTGAAGCTTTCTTT. Complete variable domain (other parts from reference TRBV29-1 and TRBJ1-1): SAVISQKPSRDICQRGTSLTIQCQVDSQVTMMFWYRQQPGQSLTLIATANQGSEATYESGFVIDKFPISRPNLTFSTLTVSNMSPEDSSIYLCSVDRGGTEAFFGQGTRLTVV.

This clone was found a few times. Other nucleotide sequences in the sample specify the same CDR3. J is TRBJ2-1 and V is TRBV29-1, with TRBD2 matching over 11 bases. The germline gives CDR1 SQVTM, CDR2 ANQGSEA. V lost 6 bases and J lost 4; bases outside the gene matches: 5. The CDR3 covers 14 residues. The CDR3 sequence: CSVRGTSGYNEQFF. The CDR3 DNA reads TGCAGCGTCAGAGGGACTAGCGGTTACAATGAGCAGTTCTTC.

The rearrangement links TRBV5-1 to TRBJ2-1; D is unresolved. The CDR3 extends over 12 amino acids. V lost 0 bases to trimming and J lost 7 bases, with 5 bases between them. The germline CDR1 and CDR2 sequences are SGHRS and YFSETQ. CDR3 sequence reads: CASSLVLNEQFF. CDR3 nucleotides: TGCGCCAGCAGCTTGGTACTGAATGAGCAGTTCTTC.

This clone has more than one count but fewer than ten. The chain has TRBV29-1 and TRBJ2-7; 9 bases match TRBD1. V was pared by 6 bases and J by 4 bases, with 7 bases of the junction left unmatched. CDR1 is SQVTM, CDR2 ANQGSEA, per germline. The CDR3 consists of 13 residues. The CDR3 is CSVLPGQGYEQYF. The CDR3, as DNA: TGCAGCGTGCTACCGGGACAGGGTTACGAGCAGTACTTC.

V is TRBV28 and J is TRBJ2-3; D call uncertain. The germline gives CDR1 MDHEN, CDR2 SYDVKM. The CDR3 loop spans 14 amino acids. Trimming cost V 2 bases and J 5 bases, with 11 bases left between them. CDR3 in DNA: TGTGCCAGCAGTTTAGGTAGCTGGGTAGATACGCAGTATTTT. Translated: CASSLGSWVDTQYF.

This clone showed up just a few times. This chain connects TRBV30 to TRBJ1-5; 8 nucleotides align to TRBD1. Trimming at V came to 5 bases and at J to 2 bases, leaving 2 bases not matched to a gene. The CDR3 extends over 13 amino acids. From germline, CDR1 is GTSNPN and CDR2 SVGIG (reference sequence). CDR3 in amino acids: CAWATGGNQPQHF. The CDR3, as DNA: TGTGCCTGGGCGACAGGGGGCAATCAGCCCCAGCATTTT.

This clone was observed a few times. J is TRBJ2-3 and V is TRBV9, with D maybe TRBD2 (6 bases). Trimming pared 0 bases from V and 8 bases from J, leaving 19 bases between. This CDR3 is 16 amino acids long. From germline, CDR1 is SGDLS and CDR2 YYNGEE. The CDR3 protein is CASSVALAGNTGTQYF. The DNA of the CDR3 is TGTGCCAGCAGCGTAGCACTAGCAGGGAACACGGGTACGCAGTATTTT.

The genes are TRBV18 and TRBJ2-5, with D hard to call. Germline V lookup: CDR1 KGHSH, CDR2 LQKENI. The CDR3 contains 12 residues. Between the trimmed V and J ends, which lost 3 bases and 0 bases, there was a span of 2 bases. For the CDR3, the DNA is TGTGCCAGCTCACCCCACCAAGAGACCCAGTACTTC. It yields the protein CASSPHQETQYF.

This clone has a handful of counts. The gene calls are TRBV2 and TRBJ1-4; unclear D gene. Trimming took off 2 bases at V and 8 bases at J, with 3 bases between the two ends. The CDR3 extends over 11 amino acids. Germline V gene lookup returns CDR1 SNHLY and CDR2 FYNNEI. CDR3 DNA sequence: TGTGCCAGCAGTGAATACGAAAAACTGTTTTTT. Translation: CASSEYEKLFF.

This clone was observed a few times. The chain links TRBV27 to TRBJ1-5; D unclear. Germline V gene lookup returns CDR1 MNHEY and CDR2 SMNVEV (reference sequence). CDR3 length: 16 amino acids. With 6 bases removed from V and 2 bases from J, the gap between germline ends came to 17 bases. CDR3: CASSQRPDSGNQPQHF. The CDR3 DNA follows: TGTGCCAGCAGCCAAAGACCGGACTCTGGCAATCAGCCCCAGCATTTT.

The chain couples TRBV11-2 to TRBJ2-3, with 9 bases matching TRBD2. Per germline, CDR1 SGHAT and CDR2 FQNNGV. V was clipped by 1 base and J by 5 bases; unmatched bases: 10. The length of the CDR3 is 17 residues. The CDR3 sequence: CASSLVGSAGGGDTQYF. The CDR3 DNA reads TGTGCCAGCAGCTTAGTCGGATCAGCGGGAGGAGGAGATACGCAGTATTTT.

This clone was seen a few times. This chain uses TRBV30 with TRBJ2-5, with D perhaps matching TRBD2 (7 bases). Germline V gives CDR1 GTSNPN, CDR2 SVGIG (reference sequence). The V and J ends lost 5 bases and 5 bases respectively, with 21 bases between them. The CDR3 is made up of 15 amino acids. Here the CDR3 DNA reads TGTGCCTGGCGGTTTAAGGGGGGGGCGCTGGAGACCCAGTACTTC. Amino acid sequence: CAWRFKGGALETQYF.

Comments on this clone: Other DNA sequences in this sample translate to the same CDR3. This rearrangement joins TRBV30 to TRBJ1-3; D uncertain. Per the germline V gene, CDR1 is GTSNPN and CDR2 is SVGIG (reference sequence). V lost 0 bases, J lost 0 bases, and 6 bases lay in between. This CDR3 region has 14 residues. For the CDR3, the DNA is TGTGCCTGGAGTGTACAAAGCTCTGGAAACACCATATATTTT. Amino acid sequence: CAWSVQSSGNTIYF.

This rearrangement joins TRBV2 to TRBJ2-1; 8 bases line up with TRBD2. After removal of 8 bases from V and 0 bases from J, the junction contained 9 bases not matched to a gene. The CDR3 sequence is 16 residues long. Looked up from germline, CDR1 is SNHLY and CDR2 is FYNNEI. CDR3 nucleotide sequence: TGTGCCAGCGAACTAGCGGCCTTGAGCTCCTACAATGAGCAGTTCTTC. This encodes CASELAALSSYNEQFF.

A few counts support this clone. At the DNA level, this CDR3 is encoded by other sequences in the same sample as well. The chain uses TRBV7-9 and TRBJ2-7; tentatively, D is TRBD1 (5 bases). The CDR3 covers 12 residues. The germline V and J ends were trimmed by 4 bases and 3 bases, with 7 bases remaining between them. The germline gives CDR1 SEHNR, CDR2 FQNEAQ (reference sequence). CDR3 DNA: TGTGCCAGCAGCTCCCAGGGCTACGAGCAGTACTTC. This translates into CASSSQGYEQYF.

This clone was counted a few times. The V call is TRBV10-3, the J call TRBJ2-7; D call uncertain. Germline CDR1 and CDR2: ENHRY and SYGVKD. The germline V and J ends were trimmed by 3 bases and 6 bases, with 6 bases remaining between them. CDR3 size: 11 residues. The CDR3 reads CAISEGSEQYF. Written as DNA, the CDR3 is TGTGCCATCAGTGAAGGAAGCGAGCAGTACTTC.

This clone was observed a handful of times. The CDR3 here is CASSRASGANVLTF. DNA for the CDR3: TGTGCCAGCAGCAGGGCCTCTGGGGCCAACGTCCTGACTTTC. V gene TRBV25-1 combines with J gene TRBJ2-6; D might be TRBD1 (5 bases). Trimming stripped 6 bases from V and 0 bases from J, with 6 bases between. From germline, CDR1 is MGHDK and CDR2 SYGVNS. The CDR3 loop spans 14 amino acids.

The sample holds a few counts of this clone. This chain links TRBV29-1 with TRBJ2-7, with 9 bases aligning to TRBD1. CDR1 is SQVTM, CDR2 ANQGSEA, per germline. The junction had 6 bases not matched to a gene; V was cut back by 5 bases and J by 4 bases. The CDR3 sequence is 13 residues long. DNA for the CDR3: TGCAGCGTTCGGACAGGGGCGGGGTACGAGCAGTACTTC. This codes for CSVRTGAGYEQYF.

The V and J genes are TRBV15 and TRBJ2-7; D gene uncertain. CDR3 length: 15 amino acids. V gave up 0 bases and J gave up 0 bases, with 9 bases separating them. Per the germline V gene, CDR1 is LNHNV and CDR2 is YYDKDF (reference sequence). The CDR3 DNA reads TGTGCCACCAGCAGAGATATGCGGAGCTCCTACGAGCAGTACTTC. The encoded protein is CATSRDMRSSYEQYF.

The chain combines TRBV30 with TRBJ1-2; D is unresolved. Germline CDR1 GTSNPN, CDR2 SVGIG (reference sequence). This CDR3 contains 12 residues. V was pared by 0 bases and J by 8 bases, with 10 bases between. The CDR3 loop reads CAWSVLGPGYTF. CDR3 nucleotides: TGTGCCTGGAGTGTACTGGGCCCGGGCTACACCTTC.

This clone was seen a handful of times. The V and J genes are TRBV29-1 and TRBJ2-7, with D perhaps assigned TRBD1 or TRBD2 (5 bases each). Germline V gene sequence: CDR1 SQVTM, CDR2 ANQGSEA. V was shortened by 0 bases and J by 1 base, with 7 bases between the two germline ends. The CDR3 length is 13 residues. The CDR3 loop reads CSVEEGVSYEQYF. The DNA of the CDR3 is TGCAGCGTTGAAGAGGGGGTTTCCTACGAGCAGTACTTC.

The chain couples TRBV5-1 to TRBJ1-2; 7 positions agree with TRBD1. V was pared by 4 bases and J by 4 bases, with 7 bases of the junction left unmatched. The CDR3 contains 14 residues. Germline lookup yields CDR1 SGHRS and CDR2 YFSETQ. CDR3: CASSPPQGSYGYTF. The DNA of the CDR3 is TGCGCCAGCAGCCCCCCACAGGGGAGCTATGGCTACACCTTC.

This clone showed up just a few times. This chain connects TRBV7-2 to TRBJ2-1, with D unresolved. This CDR3 is built from 11 residues. Germline V gives CDR1 SGHTA, CDR2 FQGNSA. The germline V and J ends were trimmed by 6 bases and 8 bases, with 8 bases remaining between them. The CDR3 reads CASRQGYEQFF. The DNA for the CDR3 is TGTGCCAGCAGACAAGGGTATGAGCAGTTCTTC.